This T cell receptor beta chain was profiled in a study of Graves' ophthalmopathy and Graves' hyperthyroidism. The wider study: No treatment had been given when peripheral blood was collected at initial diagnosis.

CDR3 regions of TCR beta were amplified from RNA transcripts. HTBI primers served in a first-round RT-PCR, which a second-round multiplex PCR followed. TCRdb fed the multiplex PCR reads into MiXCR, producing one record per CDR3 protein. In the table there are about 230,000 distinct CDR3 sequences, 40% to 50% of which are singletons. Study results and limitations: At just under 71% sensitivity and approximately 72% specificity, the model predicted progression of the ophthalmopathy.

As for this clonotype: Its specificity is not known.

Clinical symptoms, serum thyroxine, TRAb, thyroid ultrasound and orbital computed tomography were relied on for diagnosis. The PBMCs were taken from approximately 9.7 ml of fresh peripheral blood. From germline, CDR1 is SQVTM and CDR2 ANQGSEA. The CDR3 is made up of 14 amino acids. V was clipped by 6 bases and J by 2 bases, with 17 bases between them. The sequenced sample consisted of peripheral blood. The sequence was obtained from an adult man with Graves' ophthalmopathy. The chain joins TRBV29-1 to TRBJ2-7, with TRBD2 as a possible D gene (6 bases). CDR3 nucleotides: TGCAGCGTCCTAGCCCGGGACTCCACCTACGAGCAGTACTTC. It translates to CSVLARDSTYEQYF.